The clone carrying this T cell receptor (beta chain) was counted between two and nine times. Antigen unknown. Trimming cost V 4 bases and J 6 bases, with 6 bases left between them. CDR3 length: 11 amino acids. The germline V gene encodes CDR1 ENHRY and CDR2 SYGVKD. This specimen belongs to a study of T-cell reconstitution after alpha-beta-depleted transplantation in children. Broader study findings: From newly produced T cells came most of the T-cell counts and diversity one year after transplant. Roughly two months post-transplant, alpha-beta T cells reportedly originated from several hundred graft clones that had expanded. Day-60 TCRbeta diversity that was high in some patients was derived from surviving recipient T cells and thymic progenitors.

The TCRbeta library was prepared with unique molecular identifiers. Each CDR3 protein gets one entry after TCRdb re-called the PCR reads with MiXCR. Counted here are about 400,000 distinct CDR3 sequences, 15% to 20% occurring once; the ten biggest clones make up roughly 29%. This sequence was found in a boy under three years old who had a stem cell transplant for Wiskott-Aldrich syndrome, so the T cells may come from the graft donor. The material was PBMCs, mostly from graft donor cells, obtained 360 days after TCRalphabeta/CD19-depleted stem cell transplant. The rearrangement uses TRBV10-3 and TRBJ1-1; D unclear. As DNA, the CDR3 is TGTGCCATCAGTGGTTGGGCTGAAGCTTTCTTT. Its protein product is CAISGWAEAFF.